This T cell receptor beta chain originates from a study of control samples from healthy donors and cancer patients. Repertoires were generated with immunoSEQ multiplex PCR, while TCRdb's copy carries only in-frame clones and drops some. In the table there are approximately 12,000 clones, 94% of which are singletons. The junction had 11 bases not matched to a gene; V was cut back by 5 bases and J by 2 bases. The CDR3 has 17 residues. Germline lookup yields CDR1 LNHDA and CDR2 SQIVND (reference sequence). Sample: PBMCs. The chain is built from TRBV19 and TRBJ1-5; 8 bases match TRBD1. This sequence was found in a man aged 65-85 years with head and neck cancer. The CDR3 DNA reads TGTGCCAGTAGTTCTCGGACAGGGAAGGGGGGCAATCAGCCCCAGCATTTT. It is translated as CASSSRTGKGGNQPQHF.